Listed here are 29 T cell receptor beta chains from one sample, sequenced in a study of cytotoxic CD8 clonotypes in ibrutinib-treated CLL. Some clones are missing from TCRdb's copy, which holds only in-frame ones; the method was immunoSEQ multiplex PCR. The sample lists about 34,000 clones, roughly two thirds occurring once. This sample comprised PBMCs, obtained before ibrutinib treatment. These receptors came from a human donor with chronic lymphocytic leukemia.

This clone appeared a few times. The chain links TRBV7-2 to TRBJ1-6, with D tentatively TRBD1 (5 bases). V lost 3 bases and J lost 9, with 15 bases in between. CDR1 is SGHTA, CDR2 FQGNSA, per germline. The CDR3 contains 15 residues. The CDR3, as DNA: TGTGCCAGCAGCTTCACCGTTGGGGGGAGTTCACCCCTCCACTTT. Translation: CASSFTVGGSSPLHF.

This clone was seen a few times. This rearrangement joins TRBV5-4 to TRBJ2-3, with 15 bases fitting TRBD2. The J segment lost 3 bases and the V segment lost 3 bases, leaving 2 bases of the junction unmatched. The germline V gene has CDR1 SGHNT and CDR2 YYREEE (reference sequence). CDR3 length: 16 amino acids. In DNA, the CDR3 is TGTGCCAGCAGCTACGGACTAGCGGGGGGGACAGATACGCAGTATTTT. As protein: CASSYGLAGGTDTQYF.

The V call is TRBV27, the J call TRBJ1-6, with 7 bases aligning to TRBD1. This CDR3 comprises 14 residues. The V segment lost 6 bases and the J segment 5 bases; nucleotides outside the gene matches: 4. Germline V gene sequence: CDR1 MNHEY, CDR2 SMNVEV (reference sequence). Here the CDR3 DNA reads TGTGCCAGCAGGACAGGGACAGATAATTCACCCCTCCACTTT. This encodes CASRTGTDNSPLHF.

This chain uses TRBV7-2 with TRBJ2-7; D is possibly TRBD1 (6 bases). Germline V gene data show CDR1 as SGHTA and CDR2 as FQGNSA. The CDR3 runs to 12 residues. V was cut by 5 bases and J by 4 bases, with 9 bases left in between. DNA for the CDR3: TGTGCCAGCAGCCAACAGGGTTACGAGCAGTACTTC. Protein product: CASSQQGYEQYF.

The CDR3 region has the DNA TGTGCCAGCAGTCGGGAAGGCTCCTACGAGCAGTACTTC. Translated, it gives CASSREGSYEQYF. This chain links TRBV28 with TRBJ2-7, with D maybe TRBD2 (5 bases). Germline V gene sequence: CDR1 MDHEN, CDR2 SYDVKM. This CDR3 has 13 residues. Trimming took 5 bases from V and 0 from J, leaving 8 bases between them. Full variable domain (outside the CDR3, taken from reference TRBV28 and TRBJ2-7): DVKVTQSSRYLVKRTGEKVFLECVQDMDHENMFWYRQDPGLGLRLIYFSYDVKMKEKGDIPEGYSVSREKKERFSLILESASTNQTSMYLCASSREGSYEQYFGPGTRLTVT.

This rearrangement joins TRBV11-2 to TRBJ2-7, with 7 bases identical to TRBD2. In germline, CDR1 is SGHAT, CDR2 FQNNGV. J gave up 0 bases and V 1 base, and 9 bases lay outside the gene matches. The CDR3 length is 17 residues. In DNA, the CDR3 is TGTGCCAGCAGCTTAGTTTCTCTGGGGGACTACTCCTACGAGCAGTACTTC. This sequence encodes CASSLVSLGDYSYEQYF.

This chain joins TRBV6-5 and TRBJ1-6; tentatively, D is TRBD1 (5 bases). Germline loops: CDR1 MNHEY, CDR2 SVGAGI. The V and J ends lost 5 bases and 4 bases respectively, with 12 bases between them. The CDR3 runs to 15 residues. The CDR3 is CASSLWTPYNSPLHF. The DNA for the CDR3 is TGTGCCAGCAGTCTATGGACACCTTATAATTCACCCCTCCACTTT.

The chain joins TRBV4-2 to TRBJ2-7, with a tentative D call TRBD2 (5 bases). V was trimmed by 2 bases and J by 5 bases, leaving 10 bases between them. This CDR3 contains 13 residues. CDR1 and CDR2 (germline): LGHNA, YNFKEQ. The CDR3 DNA follows: TGTGCCAGCAGCCAACCAACTAGTGACGAGCAGTACTTC. Protein sequence: CASSQPTSDEQYF.

Written as DNA, the CDR3 is TGTGCCAGCTCACCGAGACAGGAGGGCCAGCCCCAGCATTTT. Residues: CASSPRQEGQPQHF. The chain has TRBV18 and TRBJ1-5, with TRBD1 as a possible D gene (6 bases). Germline V lookup: CDR1 KGHSH, CDR2 LQKENI. The CDR3 loop spans 14 amino acids. Trimming left V 3 bases short and J 7 bases short, with 13 bases between.

The chain carries TRBV5-1 and TRBJ1-4; D remains unclear. The CDR3 consists of 13 residues. Deletions cut 0 bases from V and 5 bases from J, with 5 bases between. Germline V gene sequence: CDR1 SGHRS, CDR2 YFSETQ. CDR3 residues: CASSLDLNEKLFF. As DNA, the CDR3 is TGCGCCAGCAGCTTGGACTTAAATGAAAAACTGTTTTTT.

The V call is TRBV19, the J call TRBJ1-1; D gene unclear. The CDR3 totals 13 residues. Germline CDR1 is LNHDA and CDR2 is SQIVND (reference sequence). Trimming stripped 2 bases from V and 4 bases from J, with 8 bases between. Here the CDR3 DNA reads TGTGCCAGTAGTATAAGGGAGGCCACTGAAGCTTTCTTT. It encodes CASSIREATEAFF.

This clone was counted a few times. The CDR3 bases are TGTGCCAGCAGTCCCGGGGGGCCGGCCTCCTACGAGCAGTACTTC. This translates into CASSPGGPASYEQYF. The chain couples TRBV27 to TRBJ2-7, with D perhaps TRBD2 (7 bases). The V end was cut by 5 bases, the J end by 0 bases, with 14 bases between. The CDR3 is 15 residues long. Per germline, CDR1 MNHEY and CDR2 SMNVEV (reference sequence).

This chain links TRBV4-2 with TRBJ2-7; D might be TRBD2 (5 bases). CDR1 is LGHNA and CDR2 is YNFKEQ in the germline V gene. CDR3 length equals 14 residues. Trimming cost V 0 bases and J 6 bases, with 12 bases left between them. The CDR3 region is CASSQEWASPEQYF. In DNA, the CDR3 is TGTGCCAGCAGCCAAGAATGGGCTAGCCCCGAGCAGTACTTC.

The chain carries TRBV4-1 and TRBJ2-3; D might be TRBD2 (5 bases). Looked up from germline, CDR1 is MGHRA and CDR2 is YSYEKL. This CDR3 region has 16 residues. Deletions cut 2 bases from V and 5 bases from J, with 17 bases between. The CDR3 protein is CASSQIPGKTLDTQYF. The CDR3 region has the DNA TGCGCCAGCAGCCAAATTCCCGGGAAGACTTTAGATACGCAGTATTTT.

This rearrangement joins TRBV28 to TRBJ1-5, with TRBD1 matching over 7 bases. The germline V gene encodes CDR1 MDHEN and CDR2 SYDVKM. With 7 bases clipped from V and 10 bases from J, the junction kept 10 bases outside the gene matches. The CDR3 is 13 residues long. This CDR3 is CASTRGQLRPQHF. CDR3 nucleotides: TGTGCCAGCACCAGGGGACAGTTGCGACCCCAGCATTTT. Supplemented by reference TRBV28 and TRBJ1-5, the full variable domain reads DVKVTQSSRYLVKRTGEKVFLECVQDMDHENMFWYRQDPGLGLRLIYFSYDVKMKEKGDIPEGYSVSREKKERFSLILESASTNQTSMYLCASTRGQLRPQHFGDGTRLSIL.

This chain joins TRBV5-1 and TRBJ2-7, with D maybe TRBD1 (5 bases). This CDR3 has 14 residues. V was pared by 1 base and J by 6 bases, with 14 bases between. The germline CDR1 and CDR2 sequences are SGHRS and YFSETQ. The DNA of the CDR3 is TGCGCCAGCAGCTTGACTCAGACAGCAGGCGAGCAGTACTTC. Amino acids: CASSLTQTAGEQYF.

In the case of this clone: One end of the junction varies from germline; a read error may be responsible. The V gene is TRBV30, the J gene TRBJ1-6, with a tentative D call TRBD1 (6 bases). The CDR3 sequence is 17 residues long. The germline V gene has CDR1 GTSNPN and CDR2 SVGIG (reference sequence). CDR3 DNA sequence: TGTGCCTGGATGGGGGGCGAGGGAACTTATTTAAATTCACCCCTCTACTTT. The encoded protein is CAWMGGEGTYLNSPLYF. The variable domain in full, completed from reference TRBV30 and TRBJ1-6, reads SQTIHQWPATLVQPVGSPLSLECTVEGTSNPNLYWYRQAAGRGLQLLFYSVGIGQISSEVPQNLSASRPQDRQFILSSKKLLLSDSGFYLCAWMGGEGTYLNSPLYFGNGTRLTVT.

The chain has TRBV19 and TRBJ1-3; 10 bases are a match to TRBD1. Germline values: CDR1 LNHDA, CDR2 SQIVND (reference sequence). V lost 4 bases, J lost 2 bases, and 5 bases stayed unmatched. The length of the CDR3 is 16 residues. The CDR3 DNA reads as TGTGCCAGTAGTAGGACCGGGACAGGGGCTGGAAACACCATATATTTT. Encoded protein: CASSRTGTGAGNTIYF. The full variable domain, completed using reference TRBV19 and TRBJ1-3, is DGGITQSPKYLFRKEGQNVTLSCEQNLNHDAMYWYRQDPGQGLRLIYYSQIVNDFQKGDIAEGYSVSREKKESFPLTVTSAQKNPTAFYLCASSRTGTGAGNTIYFGEGSWLTVV.

A word on this clone: The sample carries other DNA sequences with the same CDR3. V is TRBV5-1 and J is TRBJ1-1; D not resolved. Trimming pared 0 bases from V and 1 base from J, leaving 4 bases between. Germline CDR1 and CDR2: SGHRS and YFSETQ. The CDR3 length is 13 residues. The CDR3 reads CASSLGRNTEAFF. The CDR3 DNA follows: TGCGCCAGCAGCTTGGGGAGGAACACTGAAGCTTTCTTT.

This sequence joins TRBV28 and TRBJ2-7; D tentatively fits TRBD1 or TRBD2 (5 bases each). Trimming left V 6 bases short and J 3 bases short, with 15 bases between. Germline V gene sequence: CDR1 MDHEN, CDR2 SYDVKM. The CDR3 sequence is 14 residues long. The CDR3, as DNA: TGTGCCAGCAGAGGCCTCGGGGCGCGCTACGAGCAGTACTTC. It translates to CASRGLGARYEQYF.

The gene calls are TRBV4-1 and TRBJ1-4; D call uncertain. Germline assignment: CDR1 MGHRA and CDR2 YSYEKL. This CDR3 region has 15 residues. The ends were cut back, 6 bases at V and 0 bases at J, with 11 bases in the middle. CDR3 nucleotides: TGCGCCAGCAGAGACCCCGGGACAACTAATGAAAAACTGTTTTTT. Translation gives CASRDPGTTNEKLFF.

In this sample, this clone turned up many times. This chain uses TRBV21-1 with TRBJ2-7. TRBV21-1 is assigned pseudogene status. CDR3 length equals 10 residues. The CDR3 DNA sequence: TGTGCCAGCAGCAAAGGCCAGCAGTACTTC. It is translated as CASSKGQQYF.

This chain links TRBV5-1 with TRBJ2-7; D is perhaps TRBD1 (6 bases). The V end lost 1 base, the J end lost 5 bases, and 10 bases lay between the germline ends. The length of the CDR3 is 13 residues. Germline V gene lookup returns CDR1 SGHRS and CDR2 YFSETQ. CDR3: CASSLPGDHEQYF. The CDR3 DNA reads TGCGCCAGCAGCTTGCCAGGGGACCACGAGCAGTACTTC.

The CDR3, as DNA: TGCGCCAGCAGCTCAGTGGGGTCAGGGGCGGCCTATGGCTACACCTTC. Amino acids: CASSSVGSGAAYGYTF. This chain links TRBV5-1 with TRBJ1-2; possible D gene TRBD1, 6 bases. This CDR3 spans 16 amino acids. Trimming left V 3 bases short and J 4 bases short, with 19 bases between. Germline loops: CDR1 SGHRS, CDR2 YFSETQ.

This clone was detected a few times. The chain links TRBV11-2 to TRBJ2-1; D is unresolved. Germline assignment: CDR1 SGHAT and CDR2 FQNNGV. This CDR3 is 13 amino acids long. The V gene lost 4 bases and the J gene lost 6 bases, with 10 bases spanning the gap. In DNA, the CDR3 is TGTGCCAGCAGCTCGACACACTTCAATGAGCAGTTCTTC. It codes for CASSSTHFNEQFF.

The rearrangement joins TRBV5-4 to TRBJ2-3; TRBD1 agrees at 7 bases. The ends lost 4 bases at V and 3 bases at J; junction bases unmatched: 5. Germline V gene sequence: CDR1 SGHNT, CDR2 YYREEE (reference sequence). The CDR3 consists of 14 residues. The CDR3 protein is CASSIGTDTDTQYF. The CDR3 nucleotides read TGTGCCAGCAGCATAGGGACAGATACAGATACGCAGTATTTT.

The genes are TRBV5-3 and TRBJ1-3, with D uncertain. TRBV5-3 is flagged as an ORF with uncertain function. The CDR3 covers 14 residues. V lost 5 bases, J lost 2 bases, and 11 bases lay in between. The CDR3 reads CARSRQGPGNTIYF. Written as DNA, the CDR3 is TGTGCCAGAAGTCGTCAAGGTCCTGGAAACACCATATATTTT.

CDR3 sequence (DNA): TGTGCTAGTGGTTTGGGACACATCGGGGAGACCCAGTACTTC. This translates into CASGLGHIGETQYF. This sequence joins TRBV12-5 and TRBJ2-5; D unclear. The CDR3 spans 14 residues. Trimming pared 1 base from V and 5 bases from J, leaving 11 bases between. Germline-derived CDR1 and CDR2 are LGHNT and FRNRAP.

As concerns this clone: Germline and junction disagree at one end, which may indicate a read error. The chain uses TRBV30 and TRBJ2-5; D not resolved. The CDR3 spans 10 residues. From germline, CDR1 is GTSNPN and CDR2 SVGIG (reference sequence). The CDR3 DNA reads as TGTGCCTGGGGTGTAGAGACCCAGTACTTC. It yields the protein CAWGVETQYF.